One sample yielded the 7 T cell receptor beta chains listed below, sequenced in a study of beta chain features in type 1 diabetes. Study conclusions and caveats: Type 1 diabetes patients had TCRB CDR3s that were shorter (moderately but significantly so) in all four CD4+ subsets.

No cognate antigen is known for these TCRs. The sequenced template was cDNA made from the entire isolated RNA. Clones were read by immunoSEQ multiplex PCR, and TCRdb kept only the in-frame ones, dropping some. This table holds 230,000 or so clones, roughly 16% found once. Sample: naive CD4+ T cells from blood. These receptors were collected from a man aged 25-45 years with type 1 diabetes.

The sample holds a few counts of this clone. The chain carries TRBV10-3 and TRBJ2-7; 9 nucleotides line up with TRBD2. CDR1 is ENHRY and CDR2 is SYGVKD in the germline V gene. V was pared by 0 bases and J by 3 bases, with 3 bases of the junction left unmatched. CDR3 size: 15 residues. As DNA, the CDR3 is TGTGCCATCAGTGAGTCGTCTAGCGGGGACTACGAGCAGTACTTC. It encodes CAISESSSGDYEQYF.

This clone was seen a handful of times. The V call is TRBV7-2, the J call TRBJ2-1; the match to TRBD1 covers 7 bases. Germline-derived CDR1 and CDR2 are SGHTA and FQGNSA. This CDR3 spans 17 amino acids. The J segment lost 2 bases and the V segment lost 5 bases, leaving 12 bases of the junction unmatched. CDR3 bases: TGTGCCAGCAGCCTAACCTCGACAGGGTACGCCTACAATGAGCAGTTCTTC. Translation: CASSLTSTGYAYNEQFF. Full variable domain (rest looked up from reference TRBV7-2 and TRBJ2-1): GAGVSQSPSNKVTEKGKDVELRCDPISGHTALYWYRQSLGQGLEFLIYFQGNSAPDKSGLPSDRFSAERTGGSVSTLTIQRTQQEDSAVYLCASSLTSTGYAYNEQFFGPGTRLTVL.

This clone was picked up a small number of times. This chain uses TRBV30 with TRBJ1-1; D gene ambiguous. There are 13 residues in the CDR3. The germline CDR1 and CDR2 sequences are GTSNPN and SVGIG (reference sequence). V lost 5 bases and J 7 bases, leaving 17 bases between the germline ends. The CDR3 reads CAWGTTPFFEAFF. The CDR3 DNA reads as TGTGCCTGGGGTACTACGCCCTTTTTTGAAGCTTTCTTT.

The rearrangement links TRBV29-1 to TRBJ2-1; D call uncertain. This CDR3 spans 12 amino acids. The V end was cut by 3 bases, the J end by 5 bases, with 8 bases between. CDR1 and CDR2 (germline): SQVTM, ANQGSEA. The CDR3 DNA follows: TGCAGCGTTGATCTTTGGGACAATGAGCAGTTCTTC. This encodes CSVDLWDNEQFF.

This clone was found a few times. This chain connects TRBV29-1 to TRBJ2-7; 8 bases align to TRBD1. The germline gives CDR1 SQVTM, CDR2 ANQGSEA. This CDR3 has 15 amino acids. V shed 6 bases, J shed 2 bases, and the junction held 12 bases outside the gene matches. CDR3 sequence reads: CSVQSQGARTYEQYF. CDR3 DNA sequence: TGCAGCGTCCAATCTCAGGGGGCTAGGACCTACGAGCAGTACTTC.

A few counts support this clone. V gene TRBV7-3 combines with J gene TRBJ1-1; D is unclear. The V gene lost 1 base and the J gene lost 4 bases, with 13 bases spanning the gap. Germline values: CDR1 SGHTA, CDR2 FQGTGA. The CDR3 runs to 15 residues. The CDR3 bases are TGTGCCAGCAGCTTAAATCAGAATCTCGTCACTGAAGCTTTCTTT. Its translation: CASSLNQNLVTEAFF.

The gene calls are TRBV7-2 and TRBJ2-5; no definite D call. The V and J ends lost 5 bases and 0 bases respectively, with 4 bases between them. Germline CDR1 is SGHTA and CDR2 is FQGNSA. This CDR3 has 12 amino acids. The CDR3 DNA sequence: TGTGCCAGCAGCCCGTACCAAGAGACCCAGTACTTC. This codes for CASSPYQETQYF.